This is a list of T cell receptor beta chains from one sample in a study of blood T cell repertoires in COVID-19. Method: immunoSEQ multiplex PCR; TCRdb's copy keeps in-frame clones and lacks some. Of 200,000 to 300,000 clones in the sample, 70% to 90% were seen once. The specimen was peripheral blood. These receptors came from a man aged 18 to 30 with active or convalescent COVID-19. Both conserved end residues are part of each CDR3. The D gene is left open where the match is weak. The size entry is marked missing in some rows and otherwise reads once, few, many or a size class.

.	.	TRBV5-1	TRBJ1-1	CASSLFMRGGIDTEAFF	TGCGCCAGCAGCTTGTTTATGAGGGGGGGAATCGACACTGAAGCTTTCTTT
TRBD2	.	TRBV9	TRBJ2-7	CASSPAGGSGYEQYF	TGTGCCAGCAGCCCGGCGGGAGGTTCGGGCTACGAGCAGTACTTC
.	.	TRBV5-4	TRBJ2-5	CASSSLEQETQYF	TGTGCCAGCAGCTCGCTAGAGCAAGAGACCCAGTACTTC
.	.	TRBV19	TRBJ1-1	CASSMTRGFNTEAFF	TGTGCCAGTAGTATGACGAGAGGGTTTAACACTGAAGCTTTCTTT
.	.	TRBV10-3	TRBJ2-7	CAISEVPRGWEQYF	TGTGCCATCAGTGAGGTCCCCAGGGGTTGGGAGCAGTACTTC
TRBD1	.	TRBV28	TRBJ1-1	CASSFGGTVDTEAFF	TGTGCCAGCAGTTTTGGGGGGACAGTCGACACTGAAGCTTTCTTT
.	.	TRBV6-5	TRBJ1-2	CASSYLPGTSYTF	TGTGCCAGCAGTTACTTACCAGGCACGAGCTACACCTTC
TRBD1	.	TRBV28	TRBJ1-2	CASRKTGVGGYTF	TGTGCCAGCAGGAAAACAGGGGTAGGGGGCTACACCTTC
.	.	TRBV19	TRBJ1-4	CASLGTGNEKLFF	TGTGCCAGTCTCGGTACAGGTAATGAAAAACTGTTTTTT
.	.	TRBV6-2/TRBV6-3	TRBJ2-7	CASSYHGNPAGQYF	TGTGCCAGCAGTTACCACGGCAACCCTGCAGGGCAGTACTTC
.	.	TRBV29-1	TRBJ2-3	CSVGADGSTDTQYF	TGCAGCGTTGGAGCAGACGGGAGCACAGATACGCAGTATTTT
.	.	TRBV30	TRBJ2-7	CAWSLYPAGNYEQYF	TGTGCCTGGAGTCTCTACCCGGCGGGGAACTACGAGCAGTACTTC
TRBD1	.	TRBV7-9	TRBJ2-3	CASSLLQGASLLTDTQYF	TGTGCCAGCAGCTTATTGCAGGGGGCGAGTCTGTTGACAGATACGCAGTATTTT
TRBD2	.	TRBV9	TRBJ2-3	CASASGLAGGLSTDTQYF	TGTGCCAGCGCTAGCGGACTAGCGGGGGGGCTAAGCACAGATACGCAGTATTTT
TRBD2	.	TRBV19	TRBJ2-2	CASSTPAGGSGSVAGELFF	TGTGCCAGTAGTACCCCCGCGGGGGGGAGCGGGAGTGTAGCCGGGGAGCTGTTTTTT
.	once	TRBV6-5	TRBJ2-7	CASREGGSYEQYF	TGTGCCAGCAGGGAGGGTGGTTCCTACGAGCAGTACTTC
TRBD1	few	TRBV7-2	TRBJ1-2	CASSPRTGQHGYTF	TGTGCCAGCAGCCCGAGGACAGGGCAACATGGCTACACCTTC
.	.	TRBV4-3	TRBJ2-7	CASSQGHLSSYEQYF	TGCGCCAGCAGCCAAGGACACCTTAGCTCCTACGAGCAGTACTTC
.	.	TRBV19	TRBJ1-2	CASSIDSRAYGYTF	TGTGCCAGTAGTATAGATTCCAGGGCCTATGGCTACACCTTC
.	once	TRBV29-1	TRBJ2-3	CSVEEEQGTDTQYF	TGCAGCGTTGAAGAGGAGCAGGGGACAGATACGCAGTATTTT
.	.	TRBV6-4	TRBJ1-1	CASSESRNTEAFF	TGTGCCAGCAGTGAGTCGCGGAACACTGAAGCTTTCTTT
.	.	TRBV2	TRBJ1-1	CASLQGSNTEAFF	TGTGCCAGTCTACAGGGATCGAACACTGAAGCTTTCTTT
TRBD2	.	TRBV7-2	TRBJ2-7	CASSLVGGGYEQYF	TGTGCCAGCAGCTTAGTCGGGGGGGGCTACGAGCAGTACTTC
TRBD2	.	TRBV4-3	TRBJ2-1	CASSQELLAGRYNEQFF	TGCGCCAGCAGCCAAGAACTTCTAGCGGGCCGTTACAATGAGCAGTTCTTC
TRBD1	.	TRBV3-1/TRBV3-2	TRBJ2-2	CASSLPDRAGELFF	TGTGCCAGCAGCCTCCCTGACAGGGCCGGGGAGCTGTTTTTT
.	.	TRBV27	TRBJ1-2	CASSRRGNYGYTF	TGTGCCAGCAGCCGAAGGGGTAACTATGGCTACACCTTC
.	.	TRBV6-4	TRBJ1-4	CASRRQAPNEKLFF	TGTGCCAGCAGGAGACAGGCACCTAATGAAAAACTGTTTTTT
.	.	TRBV19	TRBJ1-1	CASSTRTRSTEAFF	TGTGCCAGTAGTACTCGGACAAGGAGCACTGAAGCTTTCTTT
TRBD1	.	TRBV28	TRBJ1-5	CASSLTGGNQPQHF	TGTGCCAGCAGCCTGACAGGGGGAAATCAGCCCCAGCATTTT
.	.	TRBV4-1	TRBJ2-7	CASSQDGAEGSEQYF	TGCGCCAGCAGCCAAGATGGGGCGGAGGGCAGCGAGCAGTACTTC
.	.	TRBV2	TRBJ2-2	CASSIQGSGELFF	TGTGCCAGCAGTATACAGGGCTCCGGGGAGCTGTTTTTT
.	.	TRBV30	TRBJ1-1	CAWSVLWNTEAFF	TGTGCCTGGAGTGTACTTTGGAACACTGAAGCTTTCTTT
.	once	TRBV6-5	TRBJ1-2	CASSYSNRGSTGYTF	TGTGCCAGCAGTTACTCAAATCGGGGTTCAACAGGCTACACCTTC
TRBD1	.	TRBV5-1	TRBJ2-1	CASSLVGQGIDEQFF	TGCGCCAGCAGCTTGGTAGGACAGGGCATTGATGAGCAGTTCTTC
TRBD1	.	TRBV28	TRBJ1-4	CASSGTGMSNEKLFF	TGTGCCAGCAGTGGGACAGGGATGAGTAATGAAAAACTGTTTTTT
TRBD2	.	TRBV9	TRBJ2-1	CASSVGGGDSNEQFF	TGTGCCAGCAGCGTAGGCGGGGGGGACTCTAATGAGCAGTTCTTC
.	once	TRBV7-9	TRBJ1-3	CASTASSGNTIYF	TGTGCCAGCACCGCGAGCTCTGGAAACACCATATATTTT
.	.	TRBV9	TRBJ2-3	CASSTQGTSRPFSSTDTQYF	TGTGCCAGCAGCACCCAGGGGACAAGCCGACCCTTTTCTAGCACAGATACGCAGTATTTT
.	once	TRBV11-2	TRBJ2-5	CASSYATGPERETQYF	TGTGCCAGCAGCTACGCCACAGGGCCCGAGAGGGAGACCCAGTACTTC
.	.	TRBV5-1	TRBJ1-4	CASSFQLDGEKLFF	TGCGCCAGCAGCTTTCAACTAGACGGTGAAAAACTGTTTTTT
.	once	TRBV5-6	TRBJ1-2	CASSLGGPYGYTF	TGTGCCAGCAGCTTGGGAGGGCCCTATGGCTACACCTTC
TRBD1	.	TRBV6-2/TRBV6-3	TRBJ2-7	CASSYPGQVQSYEQYF	TGTGCCAGCAGTTACCCCGGACAGGTTCAGTCCTACGAGCAGTACTTC
TRBD2	.	TRBV4-3	TRBJ2-4	CASSQFSGGGFRGVQYF	TGCGCCAGCAGCCAGTTCAGCGGGGGAGGTTTCCGGGGTGTTCAGTACTTC
.	.	TRBV19	TRBJ1-1	CASSSGGWVNTEAFF	TGTGCCAGTAGTAGCGGAGGGTGGGTGAACACTGAAGCTTTCTTT
TRBD1	.	TRBV11-2	TRBJ1-2	CASSFRGQEYGYTF	TGTGCCAGCAGCTTTCGGGGACAGGAATATGGCTACACCTTC
TRBD1	.	TRBV18	TRBJ1-2	CASSRILPTGDGYTF	TGTGCCAGCTCACGAATCCTACCGACAGGGGATGGCTACACCTTC
TRBD2	once	TRBV28	TRBJ2-7	CASSSPSLLRGSYEQYF	TGTGCCAGCAGTTCTCCCTCCCTCTTGCGGGGGTCCTACGAGCAGTACTTC
TRBD2	.	TRBV5-1	TRBJ2-7	CASSATSGRDEQYF	TGCGCCAGCAGCGCAACTAGCGGGAGGGACGAGCAGTACTTC
.	.	TRBV4-3	TRBJ1-4	CASSQVFQAGDEKLFF	TGCGCCAGCAGCCAAGTATTCCAGGCTGGCGATGAAAAACTGTTTTTT